This T cell receptor beta chain was captured by sequencing in a study of blood T cells in healthy people across ages. Germline values: CDR1 SEHNR, CDR2 FQNEAQ (reference sequence). The CDR3 runs to 17 residues. Trimming cost V 5 bases and J 2 bases; bases outside gene matches: 13. Comment on this clonotype: Antigen unknown.

Whole-study findings and limits: Not knowing donor CMV status may have confounded expanded clonotype changes.

It was with a sample-barcoded 5' primer and a J-beta primer mix that a second PCR of roughly 6 to 11 cycles was run. TCRdb recomputed calls from the 5' RACE reads with MiXCR, one row per CDR3 protein. This table has approximately 850,000 distinct CDR3 sequences, nearly 60% appearing once. The sequence came from a man younger than 45 in good health. J is TRBJ2-5 and V is TRBV7-9, with 8 bases identical to TRBD1. Sequencing was performed on blood. The CDR3 bases are TGTGCCAGCAGCGACCGCCCCGGGACAGGCCTTCAAGAGACCCAGTACTTC. Amino acid sequence: CASSDRPGTGLQETQYF.